This T cell receptor (beta chain) was identified in a study of cytomegalovirus exposure and HLA in healthy donors. Per the germline V gene, CDR1 is LNHNV and CDR2 is YYDKDF (reference sequence). The length of the CDR3 is 13 residues. V was clipped by 5 bases and J by 2 bases, with 7 bases between them. Data came from immunoSEQ multiplex PCR; TCRdb stores just in-frame clones and leaves some out. The repertoire includes about 250,000 clones, roughly 87% of them detected once, and around 12% sits in the top ten. The clonotype originates from a man between 18 and 35 years old in good health and CMV-seropositive. The sequenced sample consisted of PBMCs. The chain joins TRBV15 to TRBJ2-1; D remains unclear. The CDR3 nucleotides read TGTGCCACCAGCGGGGTCGCCTACAATGAGCAGTTCTTC. Translating it yields CATSGVAYNEQFF.